This T cell receptor beta chain was sequenced during a study of shared clonotypes between healthy human individuals. The germline CDR1 and CDR2 sequences are SNHLY and FYNNEI. This CDR3 has 15 amino acids. V was pared by 6 bases and J by 4 bases, with 18 bases between. Using immunoSEQ multiplex PCR, the repertoire was profiled, and TCRdb retains in-frame clones only, with some absent. The data show 1,400,000 or so clones, less than 99% seen once. Input material: naive CD4+ T cells sorted from blood. Subset noted: CD45RA+ positively selected. The chain combines TRBV2 with TRBJ2-5; D gene ambiguous. The receptor's source is a man aged 25 to 45 in good health. The chain's CDR3 is CASRERSGLAETQYF. As DNA, the CDR3 is TGTGCCAGCAGGGAAAGGTCAGGCTTGGCAGAGACCCAGTACTTC.